This T cell receptor beta chain was retrieved from a study of cytomegalovirus exposure and HLA in healthy donors. Study-level information: The 120 or so validation repertoires were produced on the same platform as the 700 or so repertoires of the first cohort. This was reported in a later analysis. Findings of the study overall: Confirmation in vitro established that a few CMV-associated chains were specific for CMV antigens. The study listed roughly 150 cytomegalovirus-associated TCR beta chains. TCR clusters originating in the first cohort tended to co-occur in the roughly 120 validation repertoires, according to a later analysis.

The repertoire was sequenced with immunoSEQ multiplex PCR; TCRdb's copy has only in-frame clones and lacks some. The profile covers under 85,000 clones, with 94% appearing a single time and about 3.6% taken by the ten largest. Concerning this clone itself: What it recognizes is unknown.

What was sequenced was PBMCs. This receptor was obtained from a woman between 18 and 29 years old in good health and CMV-seropositive.

CDR3 sequence (DNA): TGTGCCAGCAGCCAAGATAGTTGGGAGACGAACACCGGGGAGCTGTTTTTT. This encodes CASSQDSWETNTGELFF. The chain uses TRBV4-2 and TRBJ2-2, with D perhaps matching TRBD2 (5 bases). V gave up 0 bases and J gave up 0 bases, with 11 bases separating them. The CDR3 is 17 amino acids. Germline V gene data show CDR1 as LGHNA and CDR2 as YNFKEQ.